This TCR beta chain was recovered during a study of blood T cell repertoires in COVID-19. CDR1 is LNHDA, CDR2 SQIVND, per germline (reference sequence). J was trimmed by 5 bases and V by 1 base; bases with no gene match: 9. This CDR3 contains 16 residues. Authors' methods: Amplification of reference gene primers provided the estimated nucleated cell counts. Assay: immunoSEQ multiplex PCR; the TCRdb copy retains only in-frame clones and omits some. The DNA gave D and trimming, while V, J and clone size come from that table. The sample yields approximately 52,000 clones, about 91% seen once. The J gene is TRBJ2-7, the V gene TRBV19; 9 bases line up with TRBD1. This TCR was sampled from a man aged 55 to 69 with active COVID-19. Sequencing was carried out using peripheral blood. The CDR3 sequence: CASSIVGTGMMDEQYF. CDR3 DNA sequence: TGTGCCAGTAGTATAGTGGGGACAGGGATGATGGACGAGCAGTACTTC.